Presented here are 21 T cell receptor beta chains from one specimen sequenced in a study of early T cells in non-severe SARS-CoV-2 infection. TCRdb fed the 5' RACE reads into MiXCR, producing one record per CDR3 protein. The sample holds approximately 76,000 distinct CDR3 sequences, approximately 10% seen once. Sequencing was done on a sample of whole blood. Receptors were obtained from an adult who was a healthcare worker with PCR-confirmed SARS-CoV-2 infection or an uninfected control (not recorded which).

The sample holds a few counts of this clonotype. This chain uses TRBV5-1 with TRBJ1-1; D is perhaps TRBD1 (6 bases). The CDR3 runs 15 residues. Germline V CDR1 and CDR2: SGHRS, YFSETQ. V was trimmed by 4 bases and J by 4 bases, leaving 17 bases between them. The CDR3 DNA reads TGCGCCAGCAGCCCCCGGGCGGGACAAAGCACTGAAGCTTTCTTT. Translating it yields CASSPRAGQSTEAFF.

This clonotype has more than one count but fewer than ten. The chain uses TRBV3-1 and TRBJ2-1; no clear D. V gave up 4 bases and J gave up 2 bases, with 9 bases separating them. The germline V gene has CDR1 LGHDT and CDR2 YNNKEL (reference sequence). This CDR3 region has 14 residues. In nucleotides, the CDR3 is TGTGCCAGCAGCCCCGGGCCAACCTACAATGAGCAGTTCTTC. Translating it yields CASSPGPTYNEQFF.

V gene TRBV9 combines with J gene TRBJ2-7; either TRBD1 or TRBD2 may fit D (5 bases each). V dropped 0 bases and J dropped 0 bases, with 10 bases sitting between them. Germline CDR1 reads SGDLS; CDR2 reads YYNGEE. This CDR3 has 15 residues. CDR3 protein: CASSVAMGDSYEQYF. The CDR3, as DNA: TGTGCCAGCAGCGTAGCTATGGGGGACTCCTACGAGCAGTACTTC.

Many counts were recorded for this clonotype. CDR3 DNA: TGCAGTGCTAGGCCTACGGAGCGGGGGCCGAACACCGGGGAGCTGTTTTTT. Translated: CSARPTERGPNTGELFF. The rearrangement links TRBV20-1 to TRBJ2-2; TRBD2 matches 8 bases. CDR3 length: 17 residues. Germline V gene data show CDR1 as DFQATT and CDR2 as SNEGSKA (reference sequence). Trimming cost V 3 bases and J 0 bases; bases outside gene matches: 9.

This clonotype was found a few times. J is TRBJ2-2 and V is TRBV7-9; D is ambiguous. CDR1 and CDR2 from the germline V gene are SEHNR and FQNEAQ (reference sequence). The CDR3 consists of 13 residues. Trimming took 5 bases from V and 7 from J, leaving 11 bases between them. CDR3 nucleotide sequence: TGTGCCAGCAGCGGCGACGGACGCGGGGAGCTGTTTTTT. Residues: CASSGDGRGELFF.

This clonotype turned up a few times. The CDR3 nucleotides are TGCGCCAGCAGCCAGGGGTCCATCCGGGCAACTAATGAAAAACTGTTTTTT. Amino acids: CASSQGSIRATNEKLFF. The gene calls are TRBV4-1 and TRBJ1-4; D ambiguous. Deletions cut 3 bases from V and 0 bases from J, with 14 bases between. Germline V gene lookup returns CDR1 MGHRA and CDR2 YSYEKL. There are 17 residues in the CDR3.

This clonotype was detected ten times or more. The chain is built from TRBV4-1 and TRBJ2-7; D gene uncertain. CDR1 is MGHRA, CDR2 YSYEKL, per germline. This CDR3 comprises 15 residues. V lost 0 bases, J lost 2 bases, and 11 bases lay in between. The CDR3 DNA reads TGCGCCAGCAGCCAAGAGGGTTATCCAGCCTACGAGCAGTACTTC. The encoded protein is CASSQEGYPAYEQYF.

This clonotype was picked up many times. V is TRBV18 and J is TRBJ2-1; D assignment may be TRBD1 or TRBD2 (5 bases each). Germline-derived CDR1 and CDR2 are KGHSH and LQKENI. V shed 3 bases and J shed 3 bases, with 12 bases lying between them. The CDR3 consists of 15 residues. The CDR3 DNA sequence: TGTGCCAGCTCACCCCCCGGGGACGGCTACAATGAGCAGTTCTTC. Translation gives CASSPPGDGYNEQFF.

This chain links TRBV3-1 with TRBJ1-2, with unresolved D. The ends were cut back, 3 bases at V and 4 bases at J, with 15 bases in the middle. The CDR3 loop spans 15 amino acids. The germline gives CDR1 LGHDT, CDR2 YNNKEL (reference sequence). CDR3 loop: CASSHSMGGSYGYTF. CDR3 DNA sequence: TGTGCCAGCAGCCACTCAATGGGCGGATCCTATGGCTACACCTTC. Full variable domain (rest looked up from reference TRBV3-1 and TRBJ1-2): DTAVSQTPKYLVTQMGNDKSIKCEQNLGHDTMYWYKQDSKKFLKIMFSYNNKELIINETVPNRFSPKSPDKAHLNLHINSLELGDSAVYFCASSHSMGGSYGYTFGSGTRLTVV.

This clonotype was seen more than once but under ten times. The rearrangement joins TRBV7-9 to TRBJ1-2; 11 positions agree with TRBD1. The length of the CDR3 is 17 residues. V was pared by 5 bases and J by 2 bases, with 10 bases of the junction left unmatched. CDR1 is SEHNR, CDR2 FQNEAQ, per germline (reference sequence). CDR3 sequence (DNA): TGTGCCAGCAGCCGTAGTGGACAGGGGGCGTTCAACTATGGCTACACCTTC. As protein: CASSRSGQGAFNYGYTF.

This clonotype was seen many times. The chain uses TRBV10-3 and TRBJ2-6; D is unresolved. The germline V and J ends were trimmed by 2 bases and 0 bases, with 8 bases remaining between them. CDR1 ENHRY and CDR2 SYGVKD come from the germline V gene. The CDR3 sequence is 16 residues long. Written as DNA, the CDR3 is TGTGCCATCAGTGAGGTAGACACCTCTGGGGCCAACGTCCTGACTTTC. Translating gives CAISEVDTSGANVLTF.

This clonotype was seen a handful of times. The V gene is TRBV7-6, the J gene TRBJ1-1; D is unresolved. Trimming removed 1 base from V and 1 base from J, with 7 bases in between. Germline assignment: CDR1 SGHVS and CDR2 FNYEAQ. This CDR3 region has 14 residues. The CDR3 loop is CASSLVEGNTEAFF. Written as DNA, the CDR3 is TGTGCCAGCAGCTTAGTAGAAGGGAACACTGAAGCTTTCTTT.

At least ten counts were recorded for this clonotype. The chain is built from TRBV7-6 and TRBJ2-1; the D gene is possibly TRBD2 (5 bases). CDR1 is SGHVS and CDR2 is FNYEAQ in the germline V gene. V was shortened by 8 bases and J by 4 bases, with 12 bases between the two germline ends. The CDR3 runs to 13 residues. CDR3 amino acids: CASSLRAYNEQFF. CDR3 nucleotide sequence: TGTGCCAGCTCGTTGCGGGCATACAATGAGCAGTTCTTC.

The sample holds many counts of this clonotype. This chain links TRBV15 with TRBJ2-7; perhaps D is TRBD1 or TRBD2 (5 bases each). Germline CDR1 is LNHNV and CDR2 is YYDKDF (reference sequence). Trimming shortened V by 0 bases and J by 3 bases, and 12 bases separated the two germline ends. CDR3 length: 15 amino acids. This CDR3 is CATSRDRRGGYEQYF. The CDR3, as DNA: TGTGCCACCAGCAGAGATCGTCGTGGGGGCTACGAGCAGTACTTC.

The gene calls are TRBV19 and TRBJ2-7, with a weak D call TRBD1 (6 bases). The CDR3 extends over 15 amino acids. The V and J ends lost 2 bases and 4 bases respectively, with 15 bases between them. The V gene's germline CDR1 is LNHDA and CDR2 SQIVND (reference sequence). The CDR3 DNA is TGTGCCAGTAGTATAAAGGGGGAGACACAGTACGAGCAGTACTTC. Residues: CASSIKGETQYEQYF.

This clonotype was seen ten or more times. This rearrangement joins TRBV12-5 to TRBJ2-1; the D is unclear. Looked up from germline, CDR1 is LGHNT and CDR2 is FRNRAP. This CDR3 is built from 14 residues. The V end was cut by 6 bases, the J end by 0 bases, with 9 bases between. CDR3 nucleotide sequence: TGTGCTAGTGGACCGGAAAGCTCCTACAATGAGCAGTTCTTC. Protein: CASGPESSYNEQFF.

This clonotype was detected many times. The chain combines TRBV11-2 with TRBJ1-1, with no clear D. V gave up 7 bases and J gave up 4 bases, with 19 bases separating them. CDR1 is SGHAT and CDR2 is FQNNGV in the germline V gene. The CDR3 sequence is 15 residues long. For the CDR3, the DNA is TGTGCCAGCACCAAGGAGGCAGGAAGTGGCACTGAAGCTTTCTTT. Translating gives CASTKEAGSGTEAFF.

This clonotype was counted many times. The chain carries TRBV7-6 and TRBJ2-2; unclear D gene. V gave up 1 base and J gave up 2 bases, with 8 bases separating them. CDR3 length: 15 amino acids. CDR1 and CDR2 (germline): SGHVS, FNYEAQ. The CDR3 DNA sequence: TGTGCCAGCAGCTTAGACGCAGTTAACACCGGGGAGCTGTTTTTT. This codes for CASSLDAVNTGELFF. The entire variable domain, with the rest obtained from reference TRBV7-6 and TRBJ2-2, is as follows: GAGVSQSPRYKVTKRGQDVALRCDPISGHVSLYWYRQALGQGPEFLTYFNYEAQQDKSGLPNDRFSAERPEGSISTLTIQRTEQRDSAMYRCASSLDAVNTGELFFGEGSRLTVL.

This sequence joins TRBV12-3 or TRBV12-4 and TRBJ1-4; D perhaps matches TRBD1 (5 bases). V lost 2 bases and J 5 bases, leaving 12 bases between the germline ends. This CDR3 comprises 15 residues. This chain's CDR3 is CASSLRGLRNEKLFF. The DNA for the CDR3 is TGTGCCAGCAGTTTAAGGGGCCTTCGGAATGAAAAACTGTTTTTT.

This clonotype was seen many times. The rearrangement joins TRBV10-3 to TRBJ2-1, with D tentatively TRBD2 (6 bases). Trimming cost V 5 bases and J 0 bases, with 8 bases left between them. There are 14 residues in the CDR3. CDR1 is ENHRY and CDR2 is SYGVKD in the germline V gene. CDR3 loop: CAISPTSSYNEQFF. The CDR3 DNA is TGTGCCATCAGTCCGACTAGCTCCTACAATGAGCAGTTCTTC.

This clonotype was recorded many times. The chain is built from TRBV25-1 and TRBJ2-7; either TRBD1 or TRBD2 may supply D (5 bases each). The V gene's germline CDR1 is MGHDK and CDR2 SYGVNS. Deletions cut 11 bases from V and 4 bases from J, with 12 bases between. There are 11 residues in the CDR3. CDR3 region: CAYGTGYEQYF. In DNA, the CDR3 is TGTGCCTACGGGACGGGGTACGAGCAGTACTTC.